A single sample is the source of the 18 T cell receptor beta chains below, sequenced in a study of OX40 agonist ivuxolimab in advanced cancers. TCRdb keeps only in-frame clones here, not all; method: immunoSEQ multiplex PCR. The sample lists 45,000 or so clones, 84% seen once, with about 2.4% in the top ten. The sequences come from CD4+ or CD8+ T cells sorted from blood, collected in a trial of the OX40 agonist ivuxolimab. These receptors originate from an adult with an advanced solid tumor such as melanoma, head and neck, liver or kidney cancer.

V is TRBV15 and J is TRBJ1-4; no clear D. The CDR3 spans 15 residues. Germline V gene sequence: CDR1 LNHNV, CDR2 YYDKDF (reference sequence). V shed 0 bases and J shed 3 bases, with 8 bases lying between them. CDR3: CATSRDRIPNEKLFF. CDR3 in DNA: TGTGCCACCAGCAGAGATAGGATTCCTAATGAAAAACTGTTTTTT. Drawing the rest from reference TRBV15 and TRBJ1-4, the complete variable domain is DAMVIQNPRYQVTQFGKPVTLSCSQTLNHNVMYWYQQKSSQAPKLLFHYYDKDFNNEADTPDNFQSRRPNTSFCFLDIRSPGLGDTAMYLCATSRDRIPNEKLFFGSGTQLSVL.

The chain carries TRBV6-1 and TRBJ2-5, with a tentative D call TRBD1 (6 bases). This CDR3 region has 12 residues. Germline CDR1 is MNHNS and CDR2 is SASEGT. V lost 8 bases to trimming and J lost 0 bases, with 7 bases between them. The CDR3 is CASSGDQETQYF. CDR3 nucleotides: TGTGCCAGCTCAGGGGACCAAGAGACCCAGTACTTC.

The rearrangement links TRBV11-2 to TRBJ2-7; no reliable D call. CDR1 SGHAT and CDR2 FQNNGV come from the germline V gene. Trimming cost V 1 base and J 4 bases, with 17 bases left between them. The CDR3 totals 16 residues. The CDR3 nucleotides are TGTGCCAGCAGCTTAGTAGCAAGGGCCGGTGGATACGAGCAGTACTTC. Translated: CASSLVARAGGYEQYF.

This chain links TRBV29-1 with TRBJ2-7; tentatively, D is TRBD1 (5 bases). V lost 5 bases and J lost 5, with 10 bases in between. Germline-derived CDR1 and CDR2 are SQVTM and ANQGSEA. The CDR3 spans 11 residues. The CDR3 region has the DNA TGCAGCGTTCAAACAGGAAACGAGCAGTACTTC. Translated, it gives CSVQTGNEQYF.

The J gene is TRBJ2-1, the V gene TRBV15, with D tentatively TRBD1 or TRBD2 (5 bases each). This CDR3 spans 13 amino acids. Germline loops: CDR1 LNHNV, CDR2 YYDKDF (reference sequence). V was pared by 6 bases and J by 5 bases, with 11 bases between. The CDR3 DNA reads TGTGCCACCAGGGAAGGGGAGAACAATGAGCAGTTCTTC. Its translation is CATREGENNEQFF.

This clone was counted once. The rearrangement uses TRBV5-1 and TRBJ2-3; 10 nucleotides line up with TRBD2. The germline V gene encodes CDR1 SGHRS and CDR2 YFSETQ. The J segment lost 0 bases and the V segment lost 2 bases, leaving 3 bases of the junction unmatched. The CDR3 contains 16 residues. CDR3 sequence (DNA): TGCGCCAGCAGCTTACCACTAGCGGGAAGCACAGATACGCAGTATTTT. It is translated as CASSLPLAGSTDTQYF.

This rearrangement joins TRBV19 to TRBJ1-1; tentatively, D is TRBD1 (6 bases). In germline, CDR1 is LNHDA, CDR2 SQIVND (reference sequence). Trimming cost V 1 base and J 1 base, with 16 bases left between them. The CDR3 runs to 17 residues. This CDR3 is CASSIVAGRGTNTEAFF. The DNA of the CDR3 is TGTGCCAGTAGTATAGTTGCCGGCAGGGGTACGAACACTGAAGCTTTCTTT.

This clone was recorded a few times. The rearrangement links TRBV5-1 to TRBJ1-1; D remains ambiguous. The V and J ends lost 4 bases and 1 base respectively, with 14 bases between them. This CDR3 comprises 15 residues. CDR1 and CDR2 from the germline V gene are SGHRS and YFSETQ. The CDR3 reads CASSLSQRKNTEAFF. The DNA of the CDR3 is TGCGCCAGCAGCCTCTCACAGAGGAAGAACACTGAAGCTTTCTTT.

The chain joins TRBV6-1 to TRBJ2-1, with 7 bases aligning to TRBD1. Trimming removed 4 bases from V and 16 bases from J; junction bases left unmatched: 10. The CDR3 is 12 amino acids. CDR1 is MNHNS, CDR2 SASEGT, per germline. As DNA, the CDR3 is TGTGCCAGCAGTGCCCGGACAGGAGGTCCTTTCTTC. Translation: CASSARTGGPFF.

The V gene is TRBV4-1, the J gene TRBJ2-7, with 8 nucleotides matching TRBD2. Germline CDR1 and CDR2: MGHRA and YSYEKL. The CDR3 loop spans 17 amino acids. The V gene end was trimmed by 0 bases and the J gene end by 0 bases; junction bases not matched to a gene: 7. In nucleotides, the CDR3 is TGCGCCAGCAGCCAAGATGGGAGCGGGAGTCCCTCCTACGAGCAGTACTTC. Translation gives CASSQDGSGSPSYEQYF.

CDR3 loop: CASSYSTGDRPYEQYF. The CDR3 nucleotides are TGTGCCAGCAGTTACTCGACGGGGGACAGGCCCTACGAGCAGTACTTC. The V gene is TRBV6-5, the J gene TRBJ2-7; 8 bases are shared with TRBD1. In germline, CDR1 is MNHEY, CDR2 SVGAGI. The CDR3 covers 16 residues. Germline trimming cut 0 bases from V and 2 bases from J; bases unmatched to any gene: 6.

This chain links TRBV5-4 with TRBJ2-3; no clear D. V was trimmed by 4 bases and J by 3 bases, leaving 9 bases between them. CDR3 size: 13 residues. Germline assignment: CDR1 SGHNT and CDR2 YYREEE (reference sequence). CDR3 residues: CASSRAATDTQYF. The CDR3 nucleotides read TGTGCCAGCAGCCGGGCGGCGACAGATACGCAGTATTTT.

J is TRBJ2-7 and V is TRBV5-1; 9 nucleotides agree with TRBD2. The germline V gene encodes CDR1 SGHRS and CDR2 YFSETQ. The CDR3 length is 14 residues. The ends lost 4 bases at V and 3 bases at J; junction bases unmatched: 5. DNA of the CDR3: TGCGCCAGCAGCGTGGGACTAGCCCTCTACGAGCAGTACTTC. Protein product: CASSVGLALYEQYF.

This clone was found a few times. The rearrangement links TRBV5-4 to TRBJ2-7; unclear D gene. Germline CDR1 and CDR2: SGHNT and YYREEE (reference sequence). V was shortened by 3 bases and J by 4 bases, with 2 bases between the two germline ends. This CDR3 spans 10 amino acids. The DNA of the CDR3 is TGTGCCAGCAGCTATTACGAGCAGTACTTC. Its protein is CASSYYEQYF. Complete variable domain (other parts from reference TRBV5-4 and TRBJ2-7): ETGVTQSPTHLIKTRGQQVTLRCSSQSGHNTVSWYQQALGQGPQFIFQYYREEENGRGNFPPRFSGLQFPNYSSELNVNALELDDSALYLCASSYYEQYFGPGTRLTVT.

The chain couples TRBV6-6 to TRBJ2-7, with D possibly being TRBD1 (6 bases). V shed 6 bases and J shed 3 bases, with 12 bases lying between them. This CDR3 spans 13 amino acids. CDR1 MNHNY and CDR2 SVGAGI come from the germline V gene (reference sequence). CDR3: CASRDSLYYEQYF. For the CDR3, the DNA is TGTGCCAGCAGGGACAGTCTTTACTACGAGCAGTACTTC.

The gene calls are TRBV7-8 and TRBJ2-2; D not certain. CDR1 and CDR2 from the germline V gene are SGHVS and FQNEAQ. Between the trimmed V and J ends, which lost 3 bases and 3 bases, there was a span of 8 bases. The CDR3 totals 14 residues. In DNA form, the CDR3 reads TGTGCCAGCAGCTTTAACGCGCACACCGGGGAGCTGTTTTTT. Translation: CASSFNAHTGELFF.

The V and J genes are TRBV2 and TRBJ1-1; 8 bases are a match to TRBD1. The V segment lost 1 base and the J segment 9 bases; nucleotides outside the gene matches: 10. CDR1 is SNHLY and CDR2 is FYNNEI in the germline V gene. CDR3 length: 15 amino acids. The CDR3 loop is CASSEVGTGVGKAFF. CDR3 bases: TGTGCCAGCAGTGAAGTCGGGACAGGCGTCGGGAAAGCTTTCTTT. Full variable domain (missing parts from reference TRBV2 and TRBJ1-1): EPEVTQTPSHQVTQMGQEVILRCVPISNHLYFYWYRQILGQKVEFLVSFYNNEISEKSEIFDDQFSVERPDGSNFTLKIRSTKLEDSAMYFCASSEVGTGVGKAFFGQGTRLTVV.

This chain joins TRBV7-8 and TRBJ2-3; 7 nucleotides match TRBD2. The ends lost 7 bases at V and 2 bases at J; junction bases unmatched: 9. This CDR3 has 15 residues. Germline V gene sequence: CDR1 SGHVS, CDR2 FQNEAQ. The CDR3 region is CASIISGLPTDTQYF. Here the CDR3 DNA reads TGTGCCAGCATCATCTCGGGACTACCCACAGATACGCAGTATTTT.